The rows below give T cell receptor beta chains drawn from one sample of a study of PD-L1 blockade in urothelial cancer. Produced via immunoSEQ multiplex PCR; TCRdb's table is partial and in-frame only. Of some 38,000 clones in the sample, around four fifths are singletons; the top ten hold roughly 15%. Source: PBMCs, taken around atezolizumab (anti-PD-L1) treatment. The receptors come from a man older than 75 with urothelial cancer. Both conserved end residues are part of each CDR3. The D gene is left open where the match is weak. Expanded clones get a size class; other rows say once, few or many, or leave the size out.

j_gene	d_gene	abundance	v_gene	CDR3nt	CDR3aa
TRBJ2-1	NA	NA	TRBV21-1	TGTGCCAGCAGCTTAACTAGCGGGGGCTACAATGAGCAGTTCTTC	CASSLTSGGYNEQFF
TRBJ2-1	NA	NA	TRBV19	TGTGCCACCAAGTCGGTCAATGAGCAGTTCTTC	CATKSVNEQFF
TRBJ1-5	TRBD1	NA	TRBV7-2	TGTGCCAGCAGCCGGGGACAGGGAGTAACTCAGCCCCAGCATTTT	CASSRGQGVTQPQHF
TRBJ1-1	NA	NA	TRBV5-5	TGTGCCAGCAGCTTGGTGGAGACTGAAGCTTTCTTT	CASSLVETEAFF
TRBJ1-3	NA	few	TRBV30	TGTGCCTGGAGTGTTCGTACCATATATTTT	CAWSVRTIYF
TRBJ2-5	NA	NA	TRBV5-1	TGCGCCAGCAGCTTGGGTCAGGGGATAGAGACCCAGTACTTC	CASSLGQGIETQYF
TRBJ1-1	NA	NA	TRBV7-2	TGTGCCAGCAGCTCACGATGGGGGCCCACTGAAGCTTTCTTT	CASSSRWGPTEAFF
TRBJ2-4	NA	NA	TRBV5-1	TGCGCCAGCAGCGAAGGACAGCTGGACATTCAGTACTTC	CASSEGQLDIQYF
TRBJ1-5	NA	NA	TRBV6-5	TGTGCCAGCAGCCGGGGGAGGGCCAGCAATCAGCCCCAGCATTTT	CASSRGRASNQPQHF
TRBJ2-1	NA	NA	TRBV29-1	TGCAGCGTCGCGACTAGTCTCAGCTCCTACAATGAGCAGTTCTTC	CSVATSLSSYNEQFF
TRBJ1-1	NA	NA	TRBV7-8	TGTGCCAGCAGCCACGGGACTTCGCCTCCAGCCACTGAAGCTTTCTTT	CASSHGTSPPATEAFF
TRBJ2-7	NA	NA	TRBV28	TGTGCCAGCAGTTCCATTACGAGAGGCATCAACGAGCAGTACTTC	CASSSITRGINEQYF
TRBJ1-5	NA	once	TRBV30	TGTGCCTGGAGTGGGCTCCTCAATCAGCCCCAGCATTTT	CAWSGLLNQPQHF
TRBJ2-1	TRBD2	NA	TRBV5-1	TGCGCCAGCAGCTTGGCTAGCGGGTACAATGAGCAGTTCTTC	CASSLASGYNEQFF
TRBJ1-1	NA	NA	TRBV18	TGTGCCAGCTCACCAACTGGGCAGGGTGAAGCTTTCTTT	CASSPTGQGEAFF
TRBJ2-1	NA	NA	TRBV27	TGTGCCAGCAGTAAACAGGGCAGACCCTACAATGAGCAGTTCTTC	CASSKQGRPYNEQFF
TRBJ2-2	TRBD1	NA	TRBV29-1	TGCAGCCTTCTTAGCCCCGGGACAGGTTCCCCGAACACCGGGGAGCTGTTTTTT	CSLLSPGTGSPNTGELFF
TRBJ2-7	NA	NA	TRBV12-2	TGTGCAAGTCGCTTAATCCTCGAGCGGGAGCCGGGCGACGAGCAGTACTTC	CASRLILEREPGDEQYF
TRBJ2-1	TRBD2	few	TRBV27	TGTGCCAGCAGAGAGACTAGCACTTACAATGAGCAGTTCTTC	CASRETSTYNEQFF
TRBJ2-3	TRBD1	NA	TRBV5-6	TGTGCCAGCAGCTTGGACTCGGGGACAGGGGGTCGAGATACGCAGTATTTT	CASSLDSGTGGRDTQYF
TRBJ1-2	NA	NA	TRBV11-2	TGTGCCAGCACCCTGGGCAGGGGCTATGGCTACACCTTC	CASTLGRGYGYTF
TRBJ1-1	NA	NA	TRBV6-5	TGTGCCAGCAGCCCCAAACCCGCGGGTGCTGAAGCTTTCTTT	CASSPKPAGAEAFF
TRBJ1-1	TRBD1	NA	TRBV10-1	TGCGCCAGCAGTGGGGGCGGACAGGGCAGAGCTTTCTTT	CASSGGGQGRAFF
TRBJ2-2	TRBD2	NA	TRBV11-1	TGTGCCAGCAGCTCAACCCTACGGACTAGCGGAACCGGGGAGCTGTTTTTT	CASSSTLRTSGTGELFF
TRBJ2-7	NA	once	TRBV25-1	TGTGCCACTACAAAGTCGGAGGGAACCTACGAGCAGTACTTC	CATTKSEGTYEQYF
TRBJ2-7	NA	NA	TRBV27	TGTGCCAGCAGTTTATTAGCCGGGTTTTCCTACGAGCAGTACTTC	CASSLLAGFSYEQYF
TRBJ1-1	NA	NA	TRBV7-9	TGTGCCAGCAGCTTCCTCCCCGTAGTTGGAGTCAGTGAAGCTTTCTTT	CASSFLPVVGVSEAFF